The 25 T cell receptor beta chains presented below share a single source sample, sequenced in a study of CD8 T cells in Susac syndrome. The RNA input was roughly 0.45 to 1 ug, and it was reverse transcribed with random hexamers. TCRdb passed the immunoSEQ multiplex PCR reads through MiXCR, listing each CDR3 protein once. The profile shows approximately 220,000 distinct CDR3 sequences, approximately 90% of them singletons. The sample consisted of CD8+ T cells from PBMCs. The origin of the receptors is a human donor with multiple sclerosis.

The chain couples TRBV5-6 to TRBJ2-7, with D tentatively TRBD1 (5 bases). This CDR3 is built from 14 residues. Trimming cost V 5 bases and J 0 bases, with 12 bases left between them. Germline V lookup: CDR1 SGHDT, CDR2 YYEEEE. CDR3 sequence: CASSPGWSSYEQYF. In nucleotides, the CDR3 is TGTGCCAGCAGTCCAGGGTGGAGCTCCTACGAGCAGTACTTC.

The CDR3 here is CATSDWGVEQFF. The CDR3 nucleotides read TGTGCCACCAGTGATTGGGGGGTTGAGCAGTTCTTC. The rearrangement uses TRBV24-1 and TRBJ2-1, with D maybe TRBD2 (6 bases). This CDR3 is built from 12 residues. V lost 2 bases and J lost 9, with 7 bases in between. In germline, CDR1 is KGHDR, CDR2 SFDVKD.

V gene TRBV7-9 combines with J gene TRBJ2-2; D unclear. CDR1 is SEHNR and CDR2 is FQNEAQ in the germline V gene (reference sequence). Between the trimmed V and J ends, which lost 3 bases and 8 bases, there was a span of 13 bases. This CDR3 region has 14 residues. The CDR3 here is CASSFGSSMGELFF. Here the CDR3 DNA reads TGTGCCAGCAGCTTTGGATCATCAATGGGGGAGCTGTTTTTT.

The chain employs TRBV7-8 and TRBJ2-1; 11 bases line up with TRBD2. The CDR3 has 14 amino acids. The V gene end was trimmed by 4 bases and the J gene end by 15 bases; junction bases not matched to a gene: 11. Germline assignment: CDR1 SGHVS and CDR2 FQNEAQ. The CDR3 is CASSSDTTSGSLFF. The CDR3 DNA reads as TGTGCCAGCAGCTCCGACACTACTAGCGGGAGCCTGTTCTTC.

The V and J genes are TRBV15 and TRBJ2-3, with D possibly being TRBD2 (6 bases). Trimming left V 4 bases short and J 2 bases short, with 13 bases between. Germline lookup yields CDR1 LNHNV and CDR2 YYDKDF (reference sequence). The CDR3 consists of 15 residues. CDR3 coding DNA: TGTGCCACCAGCATCTACCGGGACTCCACAGATACGCAGTATTTT. Protein product: CATSIYRDSTDTQYF.

This chain joins TRBV4-3 and TRBJ2-1; D gene unclear. The CDR3 sequence is 15 residues long. Trimming left V 1 base short and J 0 bases short, with 7 bases between. Germline V gives CDR1 LGHNA, CDR2 YSLEER. The CDR3 spells CASSQGRNSYNEQFF. In DNA form, the CDR3 reads TGCGCCAGCAGCCAAGGGAGAAACTCCTACAATGAGCAGTTCTTC.

This chain joins TRBV19 and TRBJ2-5, with TRBD1 identical over 8 bases. This CDR3 is built from 14 residues. Germline lookup yields CDR1 LNHDA and CDR2 SQIVND (reference sequence). V was clipped by 6 bases and J by 4 bases; unmatched bases: 7. CDR3 sequence reads: CASSSGQGPETQYF. The CDR3 bases are TGTGCCAGTAGCAGCGGACAGGGTCCAGAGACCCAGTACTTC.

This clonotype was detected only once. Here the CDR3 reads CATSDFRAVTNQPQHF. CDR3 DNA: TGTGCCACCAGTGATTTTCGGGCAGTAACTAATCAGCCCCAGCATTTT. The V call is TRBV24-1, the J call TRBJ1-5; no clear D gene. Trimming shortened V by 1 base and J by 4 bases, and 13 bases separated the two germline ends. This CDR3 comprises 16 residues. Germline CDR1 and CDR2: KGHDR and SFDVKD.

The chain joins TRBV6-5 to TRBJ2-2, with D hard to call. V was cut by 6 bases and J by 4 bases, with 9 bases left in between. Germline loops: CDR1 MNHEY, CDR2 SVGAGI. There are 13 residues in the CDR3. The CDR3 nucleotides are TGTGCCAGCAGCCCAAGACTCACCGGGGAGCTGTTTTTT. Its translation is CASSPRLTGELFF.

This chain joins TRBV24-1 and TRBJ2-3, with 11 bases fitting TRBD2. The germline gives CDR1 KGHDR, CDR2 SFDVKD. This CDR3 has 14 residues. Trimming took 6 bases from V and 7 from J; bases not matched to a gene: 5. The CDR3 loop reads CATSKGTSGNTQYF. The CDR3 nucleotides are TGTGCCACCAGTAAGGGGACTAGCGGAAATACGCAGTATTTT.

The table lists this clonotype with a count of one. The V gene is TRBV27, the J gene TRBJ1-1; 7 bases map to TRBD1. Unmatched junction bases numbered 15, after V lost 3 bases and J lost 5 bases. Germline V gene lookup returns CDR1 MNHEY and CDR2 SMNVEV (reference sequence). The length of the CDR3 is 17 residues. DNA for the CDR3: TGTGCCAGCAGTTTTGGAGGGACAGTCTCCCTAGGGACTGAAGCTTTCTTT. Translated: CASSFGGTVSLGTEAFF.

The chain couples TRBV2 to TRBJ2-7, with D possibly being TRBD2 (5 bases). The V end lost 5 bases, the J end lost 6 bases, and 20 bases lay between the germline ends. This CDR3 is built from 15 residues. Germline lookup yields CDR1 SNHLY and CDR2 FYNNEI. DNA for the CDR3: TGTGCCAGCAGTACCCCCCTGACTACAGCCTCCGAGCAGTACTTC. As protein: CASSTPLTTASEQYF.

The count of this clonotype is one. An end of the junction does not agree with germline; a read error may underlie this. As DNA, the CDR3 is TGTGCTAGTGTTTTGGAGACCCTTACTAGCGGGAGGGTCAATGAGCAGTTCTTC. Protein: CASVLETLTSGRVNEQFF. The chain recombines TRBV12-5 with TRBJ2-1; TRBD2 aligns across 13 bases. The CDR3 length is 18 residues. Germline lookup yields CDR1 LGHNT and CDR2 FRNRAP.

This chain joins TRBV7-9 and TRBJ2-2; D might be TRBD1 (6 bases). V was cut by 3 bases and J by 4 bases, with 15 bases left in between. This CDR3 is built from 16 residues. Germline CDR1 reads SEHNR; CDR2 reads FQNEAQ (reference sequence). The CDR3: CASSFTVRGSTGELFF. DNA of the CDR3: TGTGCCAGCAGCTTCACCGTCAGGGGCAGCACCGGGGAGCTGTTTTTT. The complete variable domain, with remaining parts taken from reference TRBV7-9 and TRBJ2-2, reads DTGVSQNPRHKITKRGQNVTFRCDPISEHNRLYWYRQTLGQGPEFLTYFQNEAQLEKSRLLSDRFSAERPKGSFSTLEIQRTEQGDSAMYLCASSFTVRGSTGELFFGEGSRLTVL.

The V and J genes are TRBV1 and TRBJ2-1; no check of the table's D call, TRBD1, against the DNA was made. TRBV1 is tagged as a pseudogene. CDR3 length: 17 amino acids. The CDR3, as DNA: TGCACCAGCAGCCAAGAAATAGGACAGGGAATTAACAATGAGCAGTTCTTC. Protein: CTSSQEIGQGINNEQFF.

The rearrangement joins TRBV6-6 to TRBJ2-2; D is ambiguous. Germline V gene sequence: CDR1 MNHNY, CDR2 SVGAGI (reference sequence). V was cut by 0 bases and J by 4 bases, with 6 bases left in between. This CDR3 has 14 amino acids. The chain's CDR3 is CASSYSSITGELFF. The CDR3 DNA reads TGTGCCAGCAGTTACTCGTCCATCACCGGGGAGCTGTTTTTT.

The genes are TRBV12-3 or TRBV12-4 and TRBJ2-1; 9 bases are shared with TRBD2. CDR3 size: 14 residues. Losses at the gene ends were 7 bases for V and 5 bases for J; bases not matched to a gene: 6. As DNA, the CDR3 is TGTGCCAGCACCCTAGCGGGAATGAACAATGAGCAGTTCTTC. Translating it yields CASTLAGMNNEQFF.

This clonotype has a single count. CDR3 sequence (DNA): TGCGCCAGCAGCTTGGCCCCCGGGACAGGGGTCGGCTACACCTTC. This gives the protein CASSLAPGTGVGYTF. The chain recombines TRBV5-1 with TRBJ1-2, with 10 bases fitting TRBD1. V lost 0 bases, J lost 8 bases, and 7 bases stayed unmatched. This CDR3 spans 15 amino acids. The V gene's germline CDR1 is SGHRS and CDR2 YFSETQ.

The CDR3 DNA reads TGCGCCAGCAGTCAATCGGCGGGGGAGACCCAGTACTTC. It encodes CASSQSAGETQYF. This sequence joins TRBV23-1 and TRBJ2-5; D possibly corresponds to TRBD2 (6 bases). TRBV23-1 falls under the ORF class, with uncertain function. V gave up 0 bases and J gave up 5 bases, with 7 bases separating them. The CDR3 consists of 13 residues.

The chain joins TRBV4-1 to TRBJ1-1, with D perhaps matching TRBD1 (5 bases). V lost 1 base and J 5 bases, leaving 11 bases between the germline ends. The CDR3 loop spans 14 amino acids. In germline, CDR1 is MGHRA, CDR2 YSYEKL. In DNA form, the CDR3 reads TGCGCCAGCAGCCAAGGGGACGATAGGACTGAAGCTTTCTTT. Translating gives CASSQGDDRTEAFF.

DNA of the CDR3: TGCAGCGTTGAATGGGAGAGACGCTATGGCTACACCTTC. Translating it yields CSVEWERRYGYTF. V gene TRBV29-1 combines with J gene TRBJ1-2; D is unresolved. Germline CDR1 SQVTM, CDR2 ANQGSEA. CDR3 length: 13 residues. Trimming left V 2 bases short and J 4 bases short, with 11 bases between.

The CDR3 spells CASSSTGGPNTEAFF. CDR3 coding DNA: TGTGCCAGCAGCTCGACAGGGGGCCCGAACACTGAAGCTTTCTTT. The V gene is TRBV9, the J gene TRBJ1-1; 10 nucleotides match TRBD1. The V and J ends lost 4 bases and 1 base, in that order; junction bases with no gene match: 4. CDR1 and CDR2 (germline): SGDLS, YYNGEE. The CDR3 runs 15 residues. The whole variable domain, remainder taken from reference TRBV9 and TRBJ1-1, is DSGVTQTPKHLITATGQRVTLRCSPRSGDLSVYWYQQSLDQGLQFLIQYYNGEERAKGNILERFSAQQFPDLHSELNLSSLELGDSALYFCASSSTGGPNTEAFFGQGTRLTVV.

V and J are TRBV30 and TRBJ1-1; the D gene is possibly TRBD1 (6 bases). CDR1 GTSNPN and CDR2 SVGIG come from the germline V gene (reference sequence). The ends were cut back, 0 bases at V and 10 bases at J, with 15 bases in the middle. This CDR3 has 13 residues. DNA of the CDR3: TGTGCCTGGAGTGTGGGCACAGGGTCCGGAGCTTTCTTT. Translating gives CAWSVGTGSGAFF.

The rearrangement joins TRBV19 to TRBJ2-5; 9 bases are shared with TRBD2. Germline V gene data show CDR1 as LNHDA and CDR2 as SQIVND (reference sequence). The CDR3 consists of 14 residues. Losses at the gene ends were 7 bases for V and 5 bases for J; bases not matched to a gene: 8. Here the CDR3 reads CASNAGGPRETQYF. CDR3 sequence (DNA): TGTGCCAGTAACGCGGGGGGGCCCCGGGAGACCCAGTACTTC.

This chain uses TRBV2 with TRBJ2-1, with D unclear. CDR1 is SNHLY, CDR2 FYNNEI, per germline. Trimming took off 8 bases at V and 5 bases at J, with 10 bases between the two ends. This CDR3 has 12 amino acids. In DNA, the CDR3 is TGTGCCAGCCAATCTCTAGACAATGAGCAGTTCTTC. It yields the protein CASQSLDNEQFF. Using reference TRBV2 and TRBJ2-1 for the parts outside the CDR3, the full variable domain is EPEVTQTPSHQVTQMGQEVILRCVPISNHLYFYWYRQILGQKVEFLVSFYNNEISEKSEIFDDQFSVERPDGSNFTLKIRSTKLEDSAMYFCASQSLDNEQFFGPGTRLTVL.